Listed here are 15 T cell receptor delta chains from one sample, sequenced in a study of gammadelta T cells in human blood (dated by TCRdb to about 2020). The library relied on RT-PCR. Sequencing was carried out with an Illumina MiSeq. Clonotypes were called again by TCRdb from the public reads via CATT, and duplicate nucleotide sequences were then merged into one entry. The sample table holds over 300 delta-chain clones, of which about half were seen once. Of the sample, 90% to 95% falls within the top ten clones. Sequenced material: Vgamma9Vdelta2 gamma-delta T cells from infant blood. The receptors come from a human donor.

For this clone: Since a far larger clone is one base different, this is likely a read error. Other DNA sequences from this sample encode an identical CDR3 as well. The chain joins TRDV2 to TRDJ3; 12 positions match TRDD3. Germline V gives CDR1 GEAIGNYY, CDR2 EKD. The CDR3 runs to 21 residues. The J segment lost 0 bases and the V segment lost 3 bases, leaving 11 bases of the junction unmatched. The CDR3 loop reads CACDAYWGIPLSSWDTRQMFF. CDR3 coding DNA: TGTGCCTGTGACGCGTACTGGGGGATACCTCTTAGCTCCTGGGACACCCGACAGATGTTTTTC.

This chain links TRDV2 with TRDJ1, with TRDD3 matching over 7 bases. Here the J gene was assigned by germline matching of the DNA, as TCRdb has none. Trimming cost V 0 bases and J 0 bases; bases outside gene matches: 9. Germline CDR1 is GEAIGNYY and CDR2 is EKD. CDR3 length equals 17 residues. The CDR3 reads CACDTWGSSWDTDKLIF. The DNA for the CDR3 is TGTGCCTGTGACACCTGGGGGAGCTCCTGGGACACCGATAAACTCATCTTT.

In regard to this clone: TCRdb lists the protein of a much larger clone for this DNA, which differs at residue 6, so this is likely a read error; the protein given here is translated from the DNA itself. The chain joins TRDV2 to TRDJ3; 12 bases are a match to TRDD3. The J gene is absent in TCRdb and was assigned here via DNA matching to germline. J lost 0 bases, V lost 1 base, and 9 bases had no gene match. The CDR3 is 21 amino acids. Germline-derived CDR1 and CDR2 are GEAIGNYY and EKD. The CDR3 DNA follows: TGTGCCTGTGACACGGGGTCTGGGGGATACGGGAGCTCCTGGGACACCCGACAGATGTTTTTC. This sequence encodes CACDTGSGGYGSSWDTRQMFF.

Note on this clone: The TCRdb record carries a much larger clone's protein, which differs from this DNA's translation at residue 10; a read error is the likely cause, and the protein listed here is the DNA translation. The V and J genes are TRDV2 and TRDJ3; 9 nucleotides match TRDD3. TCRdb offers no J gene call, so here the DNA was matched to germline to obtain one. The CDR3 is 21 amino acids. Germline values: CDR1 GEAIGNYY, CDR2 EKD. J gave up 0 bases and V 1 base, and 12 bases lay outside the gene matches. CDR3 sequence (DNA): TGTGCCTGTGACACGTGGTCTGGGGGATTCGGGAGCTCCTGGGACACCCGACAGATGTTTTTC. As protein: CACDTWSGGFGSSWDTRQMFF.

About this clone itself: This DNA's translation differs at residue 17 from TCRdb's protein, which comes from a much larger clone; a read error is likely, and the protein shown is translated from the DNA. The chain is built from TRDV2 and TRDJ3; 12 nucleotides agree with TRDD3. No J segment appears in TCRdb, so it was assigned here by matching the sequence to germline. Germline CDR1 GEAIGNYY, CDR2 EKD. The CDR3 runs to 21 residues. The CDR3 bases are TGTGCCTGTGACGCGTACTGGGGGATACCCCTTAGCTCCTGGGACACCCTACAGATGTTTTTC. Translation: CACDAYWGIPLSSWDTLQMFF.

A word on this clone: This probably arose from a read error, given a far larger clone one base away. This chain joins TRDV2 and TRDJ3, with 8 bases matching TRDD3. In the absence of a J gene in TCRdb, the DNA was matched to germline to assign it here. The CDR3 totals 17 residues. From germline, CDR1 is GEAIGNYY and CDR2 EKD. The CDR3 reads CACDTWGSSWDTRQMFF. The CDR3 region has the DNA TGTGCCTGCGACACCTGGGGGAGCTCCTGGGACACCCGACAGATGTTTTTC.

The chain joins TRDV2 to TRDJ3, with D perhaps TRDD3 (5 bases). The J gene was not available in TCRdb and was assigned here by matching the DNA to germline segments. CDR1 and CDR2 from the germline V gene are GEAIGNYY and EKD. This CDR3 contains 19 residues. The ends were cut back, 0 bases at V and 0 bases at J, with 14 bases in the middle. The CDR3 is CACDTVGVGSSWDTRQMFF. The CDR3 region has the DNA TGTGCCTGTGACACCGTTGGGGTTGGAAGCTCCTGGGACACCCGACAGATGTTTTTC.

On this clone: It differs at one base from a far larger clone, so likely a read error. The J gene was identified as TRDJ1, and no V gene was called; the table calls TRDD3, which could not be checked here. This CDR3 comprises 16 residues. CDR3 protein: CACDTVGTGGYGPLIF. CDR3 nucleotides: TGTGCCTGTGACACCGTGGGTACTGGGGGATACGGACCACTCATCTTT.

This clone was seen a handful of times. A far larger clone differs by one base, so this is likely a read error. The sample carries other DNA sequences with the same CDR3. This chain links TRDV2 with TRDJ3; 11 bases align to TRDD3. The CDR3 is made up of 17 amino acids. CDR1 GEAIGNYY and CDR2 EKD come from the germline V gene. CDR3 DNA: TGCGCCTGTGTCCCACTGGGGGATACCTGGGACACCCGACAGATGTTTTTC. Amino acid sequence: CACVPLGDTWDTRQMFF.

This clone was observed once. TCRdb's protein for this DNA is that of a much larger clone and differs from the translation at residue 8, likely a read error; the protein shown is the DNA translation. V and J are TRDV2 and TRDJ3, with 8 positions matching TRDD3. The J gene comes from matching the DNA to germline here; TCRdb lacks it. CDR1 and CDR2 from the germline V gene are GEAIGNYY and EKD. Losses at the gene ends were 1 base for V and 0 bases for J; bases not matched to a gene: 13. The CDR3 extends over 21 amino acids. CDR3 region: CACDTWSVGYGSSWDTRQMFF. DNA of the CDR3: TGTGCCTGTGACACGTGGTCTGTGGGATACGGGAGCTCCTGGGACACCCGACAGATGTTTTTC.

By sample share, this clone is hyperexpanded (1% or more). Other DNA variants within this sample encode the same CDR3. The V gene is TRDV2, the J gene TRDJ3; 11 bases are a match to TRDD3. J was trimmed by 0 bases and V by 0 bases; bases with no gene match: 3. Per the germline V gene, CDR1 is GEAIGNYY and CDR2 is EKD. The CDR3 is 19 residues long. The CDR3 coding sequence is TGTGCCTGTGACACCGTCCTGGGGGATACCTCCTGGGACACCCGACAGATGTTTTTC. It yields the protein CACDTVLGDTSWDTRQMFF.

Of note for this clone: A far larger clone is off by one base, so a read error is likely. This sample includes further DNA sequences coding for the same CDR3. The chain links TRDV2 to TRDJ3; 7 nucleotides align to TRDD3. TCRdb lists no J gene, so it was determined here by aligning the DNA to germline. The V gene's germline CDR1 is GEAIGNYY and CDR2 EKD. This CDR3 is built from 19 residues. The CDR3 protein is CACDTAYWGNSWDTRQMFF. Here the CDR3 DNA reads TGTGCCTGTGACACCGCTTATTGGGGGAACTCCTGGGATACCCGACAGATGTTTTTC.

As regards this clone: For this DNA, TCRdb reports the protein of a much larger clone, which diverges at residue 17, most likely from a read error; the protein presented here is translated directly from the DNA. V gene TRDV2 was called; the J gene was not; the table's D call, TRDD3, was not checked against the DNA. The CDR3 is 19 amino acids. CDR1 is GEAIGNYY, CDR2 EKD, per germline. This chain's CDR3 is CACDTVLGDTSWDTRQTFF. CDR3 coding DNA: TGTGCCTGTGACACCGTCCTGGGGGATACCTCCTGGGACACCCGACAGACGTTTTTC.

Points on this clone: This likely stems from a read error, as it lies one base from a far larger clone. This specimen includes other DNA sequences encoding the same CDR3. V gene TRDV2 combines with J gene TRDJ3, with TRDD3 identical over 12 bases. In the absence of a J gene in TCRdb, the DNA was matched to germline to assign it here. The germline V gene encodes CDR1 GEAIGNYY and CDR2 EKD. The CDR3 is 21 residues long. The chain's CDR3 is CACDTWSGGYGSSWDTRQMFF. In nucleotides, the CDR3 is TGTGCCTGTGACACGTGGTCTGGGGGATACGGGAGCTCCTGGGACACTCGACAGATGTTTTTC.

Details on this clone: A much larger clone lies one base from this, so it may be a read error. V and J are TRDV2 and TRDJ3, with D possibly being TRDD3 (6 bases). TCRdb gives no J gene; it was assigned here by matching the DNA to germline. This CDR3 comprises 15 residues. Germline CDR1 GEAIGNYY, CDR2 EKD. Trimming stripped 3 bases from V and 1 base from J, with 6 bases between. The CDR3 sequence: CACDWGSWDTRQMFF. In DNA, the CDR3 is TGTGCCTGTGACTGGGGGTCCTGGGACACCCGACAGATGTTTTTC.